The rows below give T cell receptor beta chains drawn from one sample of a study of blood T cell repertoires in COVID-19. The protocol was immunoSEQ multiplex PCR, while the TCRdb copy is restricted to in-frame clones and leaves out a portion. The table lists around 150,000 clones, 92% of them singletons, with about 4.8% in the top ten. Sequenced: peripheral blood. These receptors came from a young man with COVID-19, enrolled during active disease. CDR3s leave out the opening cysteine and the closing phenylalanine or tryptophan.

ASSLRDRGRGNQPQH	TRBV2	TRBJ1-5
ASSGGGQGINQPQH	TRBV9	TRBJ1-5
ASSTSPGQGAAGANVLT	TRBV19	TRBJ2-6
ASSPRVAGGRGVQNEQF	TRBV19	TRBJ2-1
ATSEAAFTGRNEQF	TRBV25-1	TRBJ2-1
ASSFFRTDLNTGELF	TRBV28	TRBJ2-2
ASSNDDRSFPYEQY	TRBV5-4	TRBJ2-7
ASSLDRVVGTQY	TRBV7-3	TRBJ2-3
ASSLGRLASSYNEQF	TRBV7-6	TRBJ2-1
ASTNQRPNNSPLH	TRBV7-3	TRBJ1-6
ASGGSLTYEQY	TRBV5-5	TRBJ2-7
ASSSGWGEQF	TRBV2	TRBJ2-1
ASSQLGLWGNTIY	TRBV4-1	TRBJ1-3
ASSLRFQTGDLNTEAF	TRBV11-2	TRBJ1-1
ASSVQGGTYEQY	TRBV9	TRBJ2-7
SVEDPGSQETQY	TRBV29-1	TRBJ2-5
ASSQGETEAF	TRBV4-2	TRBJ1-1